The entry below describes one TCR beta chain. The antigen is not known. The CDR3 totals 17 residues. Trimming removed 4 bases from V and 1 base from J; junction bases left unmatched: 11. CDR1 and CDR2 from the germline V gene are SQVTM and ANQGSEA. These data come from a study of cytomegalovirus exposure and HLA in healthy donors. Findings and limits, study-wide: Exclusion as indistinguishable affected some V segments, including TRBV6-2 and TRBV6-3. As confirmed in vitro, a few CMV-associated chains were specific for CMV antigens.

The donors gave bone marrow, and they were healthy. PCR was performed using 60 Vbeta and 13 Jbeta primers. The protocol was immunoSEQ multiplex PCR, while the TCRdb copy is restricted to in-frame clones and leaves out a portion. The sample yields 150,000 to 200,000 clones, about 80% seen once. This sequence originates from a young man in good health and CMV-seropositive. This chain connects TRBV29-1 to TRBJ2-3; 10 bases align to TRBD2. The sequenced sample consisted of PBMCs. CDR3 protein: CSVGPFTSGTRTDTQYF. The CDR3 coding sequence is TGCAGCGTTGGGCCATTCACTAGCGGGACCCGCACAGATACGCAGTATTTT.